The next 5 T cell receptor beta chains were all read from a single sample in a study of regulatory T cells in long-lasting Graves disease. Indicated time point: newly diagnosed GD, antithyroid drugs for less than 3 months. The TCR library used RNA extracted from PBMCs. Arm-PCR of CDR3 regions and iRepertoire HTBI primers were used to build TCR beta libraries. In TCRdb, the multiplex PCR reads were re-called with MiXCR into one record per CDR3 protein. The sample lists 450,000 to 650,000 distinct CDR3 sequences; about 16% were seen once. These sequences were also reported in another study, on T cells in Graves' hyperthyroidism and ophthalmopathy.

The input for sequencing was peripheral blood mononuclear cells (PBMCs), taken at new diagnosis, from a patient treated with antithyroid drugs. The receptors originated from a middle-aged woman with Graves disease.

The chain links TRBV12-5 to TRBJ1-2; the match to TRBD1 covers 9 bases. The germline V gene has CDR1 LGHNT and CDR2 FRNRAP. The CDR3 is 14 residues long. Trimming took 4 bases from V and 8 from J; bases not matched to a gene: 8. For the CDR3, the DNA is TGTGCTAGTGGTTCGGGACAGGGATGGAGGGGCTACACCTTC. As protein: CASGSGQGWRGYTF.

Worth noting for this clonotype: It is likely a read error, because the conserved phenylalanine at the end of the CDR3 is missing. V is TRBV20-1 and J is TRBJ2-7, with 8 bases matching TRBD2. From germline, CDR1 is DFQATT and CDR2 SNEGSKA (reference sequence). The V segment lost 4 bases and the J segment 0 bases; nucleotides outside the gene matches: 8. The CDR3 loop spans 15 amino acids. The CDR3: CSAIPVSGDSYEQYL. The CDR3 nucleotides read TGCAGTGCTATCCCCGTTAGCGGGGACTCCTACGAGCAGTACTTA.

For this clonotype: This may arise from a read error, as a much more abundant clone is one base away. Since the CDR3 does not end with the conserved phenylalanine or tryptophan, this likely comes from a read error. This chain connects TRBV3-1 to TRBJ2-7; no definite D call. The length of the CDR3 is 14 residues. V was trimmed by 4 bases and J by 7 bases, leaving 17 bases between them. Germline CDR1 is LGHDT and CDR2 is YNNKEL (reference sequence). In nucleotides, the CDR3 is TGTGCCAGCAGCCCTCAAATATCCCCTGGAGAGCAGTACTTA. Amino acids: CASSPQISPGEQYL.

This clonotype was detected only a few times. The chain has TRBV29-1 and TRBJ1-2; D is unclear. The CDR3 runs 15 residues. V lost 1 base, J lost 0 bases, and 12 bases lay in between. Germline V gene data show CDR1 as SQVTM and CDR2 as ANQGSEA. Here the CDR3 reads CSVEVKVLSNYGYTF. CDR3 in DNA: TGCAGCGTTGAAGTGAAAGTCCTCTCTAACTATGGCTACACCTTC.

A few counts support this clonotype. CDR3 nucleotide sequence: TGTGCCAGCAGCGAGATGACTGAAGCTTTCTTT. Its protein product is CASSEMTEAFF. The chain joins TRBV9 to TRBJ1-1; no clear D. Trimming stripped 3 bases from V and 5 bases from J, with 5 bases between. The CDR3 has 11 residues. Germline lookup yields CDR1 SGDLS and CDR2 YYNGEE.